The 10 T cell receptor beta chains below come from one sample, sequenced in a study of CD8 T cells in Susac syndrome. RNA in amounts of roughly 0.5 to 1 ug was reverse transcribed with random hexamers. TCRdb itself ran the immunoSEQ multiplex PCR reads through MiXCR, one entry per CDR3 protein. Of approximately 120,000 distinct CDR3 sequences in the sample, more than 90% were seen once. The sequencing sample was made of CD4+ T cells from PBMCs. These receptor sequences come from a human donor in good health.

V gene TRBV19 combines with J gene TRBJ1-2, with D possibly matching TRBD1 (5 bases). CDR1 is LNHDA, CDR2 SQIVND, per germline (reference sequence). V lost 4 bases and J lost 0, with 15 bases in between. The length of the CDR3 is 16 residues. CDR3: CASSNPGKGANYGYTF. CDR3 bases: TGTGCCAGTAGTAATCCAGGGAAAGGGGCTAACTATGGCTACACCTTC.

The DNA for the CDR3 is TGTGCCAGTAGCGACAGGAACTATGGCTACACCTTC. Translating it yields CASSDRNYGYTF. The chain has TRBV19 and TRBJ1-2, with a possible D match to TRBD1 (6 bases). The V end was cut by 6 bases, the J end by 2 bases, with 7 bases between. CDR3 length: 12 amino acids. CDR1 and CDR2 from the germline V gene are LNHDA and SQIVND (reference sequence).

The V and J genes are TRBV20-1 and TRBJ1-2; D is undetermined. The ends were cut back, 0 bases at V and 8 bases at J, with 16 bases in the middle. The CDR3 runs to 14 residues. CDR1 and CDR2 (germline): DFQATT, SNEGSKA (reference sequence). CDR3 bases: TGCAGTGCTAGAGATCAGGCAGGCCTGGAGGGCTACACCTTC. Its translation is CSARDQAGLEGYTF.

The J gene is TRBJ2-1, the V gene TRBV20-1; 10 bases fit TRBD1. The CDR3 loop spans 14 amino acids. The germline gives CDR1 DFQATT, CDR2 SNEGSKA (reference sequence). Trimming removed 6 bases from V and 4 bases from J; junction bases left unmatched: 6. This CDR3 reads CSAEPGQGYNEQFF. CDR3 bases: TGCAGTGCAGAACCGGGACAGGGGTACAATGAGCAGTTCTTC.

The rearrangement links TRBV5-8 to TRBJ2-7; 8 nucleotides line up with TRBD1. With V trimmed by 4 bases and J by 6 bases, 6 bases remained unmatched. CDR1 and CDR2 (germline): SGHTS, YDEGEE. CDR3 size: 13 residues. DNA for the CDR3: TGTGCCAGCAGCCCCCGGACAGGGTTCGAGCAGTACTTC. This translates into CASSPRTGFEQYF.

The gene calls are TRBV2 and TRBJ2-2, with unresolved D. CDR3 length: 13 residues. With 6 bases removed from V and 1 base from J, the gap between germline ends came to 6 bases. Germline CDR1 reads SNHLY; CDR2 reads FYNNEI. The CDR3 nucleotides are TGTGCCAGCAGGGACCTGAACACCGGGGAGCTGTTTTTT. Amino acid sequence: CASRDLNTGELFF.

The rearrangement joins TRBV30 to TRBJ1-2; D gene ambiguous. CDR1 and CDR2 (germline): GTSNPN, SVGIG (reference sequence). V was cut by 1 base and J by 0 bases, with 9 bases left in between. The CDR3 runs to 14 residues. CDR3 protein: CAWSGQTANYGYTF. For the CDR3, the DNA is TGTGCCTGGAGTGGCCAGACGGCTAACTATGGCTACACCTTC.

The chain employs TRBV6-2 or TRBV6-3 and TRBJ2-5, with D tentatively TRBD1 (6 bases). Germline CDR1 MNHEY, CDR2 SVGEGT. The length of the CDR3 is 11 residues. With 5 bases removed from V and 5 bases from J, the gap between germline ends came to 6 bases. This chain's CDR3 is CASSGQETQYF. CDR3 in DNA: TGTGCCAGCAGTGGACAGGAGACCCAGTACTTC.

The chain recombines TRBV5-1 with TRBJ2-7; 13 bases align to TRBD2. The CDR3 length is 14 residues. The germline gives CDR1 SGHRS, CDR2 YFSETQ. V lost 3 bases and J lost 7; bases outside the gene matches: 4. CDR3 DNA sequence: TGCGCCAGCAGCTGGACTAGCGGGAGTGGGGAGCAGTACTTC. It yields the protein CASSWTSGSGEQYF. Full variable domain (remainder filled in from reference TRBV5-1 and TRBJ2-7): KAGVTQTPRYLIKTRGQQVTLSCSPISGHRSVSWYQQTPGQGLQFLFEYFSETQRNKGNFPGRFSGRQFSNSRSEMNVSTLELGDSALYLCASSWTSGSGEQYFGPGTRLTVT.

This chain joins TRBV29-1 and TRBJ2-1; no reliable D call. Trimming shortened V by 8 bases and J by 8 bases, and 13 bases separated the two germline ends. CDR1 is SQVTM and CDR2 is ANQGSEA in the germline V gene. The CDR3 extends over 11 amino acids. The CDR3 coding sequence is TGCAGCACTAATAGTAGAGATGAGCAGTTCTTC. It yields the protein CSTNSRDEQFF.